Below, one T cell receptor (beta chain) is given with its context. Its antigen is still unknown. No qualities accompany the bases; no much larger clone lies one base away. This sample stems from a study of T cells in tumors after PD-1 blockade (dated by TCRdb to about 2019). Regarding the research as a whole: Prior checkpoint blockade, systemic immunosuppressant use, and recent radiotherapy or other anti-cancer therapy within 4 weeks were grounds for patient exclusion. Patients were treated with either pembrolizumab 200 mg every 3 weeks or cemiplimab 350 mg every 2 weeks. While on anti-PD-1 treatment, some of the patients also continued taking daily vismodegib 150 mg. Peripheral blood samples averaged around 110,000 TCR templates (range roughly 24,679-270,000) and 36,000 or so unique clonotypes. The study performed paired single-cell RNA and TCR sequencing on site-matched tumors from BCC or SCC patients before and after anti-PD-1 therapy. Bulk TCR sequencing was performed on 10 to 11 peripheral blood samples from 5 or 6 patients to compare blood and tumor clonotypes. RECIST version 1.1 was used to assess clinical response.

The immunoSEQ platform was used to carry out deep TCRbeta sequencing. In the original analysis: Only productive rearrangements were exported from the immunoSEQ Analyzer for downstream analysis. T cell phenotypes were assigned to bulk TCRbeta clonotypes by matching the clonotypes to single-cell RNA+TCR-seq clones that had the same TCRbeta sequence. Tumor enrichment of a clone was calculated by dividing the clone's tumor frequency by the clone's PBMC frequency, both taken from bulk TCR sequencing. TCRs were sorted with GLIPH into specificity groups, meaning clusters of distinct TCRs that share CDR3 motifs and likely recognize common antigens. Drawn from immuneACCESS, this table holds only the in-frame rearrangements with V and J called that TCRdb kept. Clones are partly lost; checked studies trace under half to an unresolved V gene and leave the rest unexplained. V, J and clone size reflect that table, while D and trimming were determined from the DNA. The sample table lists roughly 60,000 clones, around 77% of them with a count of one. The ten largest make up 10% to 15% of the sample.

What this sample's time point label stands for: before anti-PD-1 therapy. Genomic DNA extracted from tumor biopsies or peripheral blood was used for bulk TCRbeta sequencing, with input ranging from 616 ng to 6,004 ng. Histologically proven advanced or metastatic basal or squamous cell carcinoma was present in all patients, all of whom were poor candidates for surgical resection. The basal cell carcinoma cohort comprised 10 or so patients, of whom several had bulk tumor TCR sequencing. Paper-wide results and their limitations: About 40% of TCR clonotypes from the tumor were detected in blood, and certain novel exhausted tumor clones were present in blood collected before treatment, which suggests recruitment from the periphery. The source of novel T cell clones was not identified and could include lymphoid organs or rare unexpanded clones within the tumor or its periphery.

The germline ends are 10 bases apart after V is trimmed by 5 bases and J by 0 bases. The CDR3 has 14 amino acids, counting the end cysteine and phenylalanine. Solely the CDR3 DNA is kept, with 42 bases framed from the first base. Per the germline V gene, SGHRS is the CDR1 and YFSETQ is the CDR2. Source: PBMCs, taken before anti-PD-1 treatment. The sequence derives from a human donor with basal cell carcinoma. The chain uses TRBV5-1 and TRBJ2-3; there is no confident call for the D gene. The DNA reads as follows: TGCGCCAGCAGAGTTACAACTAGCACAGATACGCAGTATTTT. It is translated as CASRVTTSTDTQYF.